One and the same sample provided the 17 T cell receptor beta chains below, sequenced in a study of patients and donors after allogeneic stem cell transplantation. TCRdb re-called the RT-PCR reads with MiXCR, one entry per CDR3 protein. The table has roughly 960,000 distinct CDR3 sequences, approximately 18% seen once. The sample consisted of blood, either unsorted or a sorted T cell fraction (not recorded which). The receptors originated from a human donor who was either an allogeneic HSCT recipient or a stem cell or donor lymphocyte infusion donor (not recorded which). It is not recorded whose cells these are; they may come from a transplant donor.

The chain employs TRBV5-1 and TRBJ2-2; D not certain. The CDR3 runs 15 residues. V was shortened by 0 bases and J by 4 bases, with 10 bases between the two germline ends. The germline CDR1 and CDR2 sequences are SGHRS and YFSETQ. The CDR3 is CASSLVPDPTGELFF. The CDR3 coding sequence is TGCGCCAGCAGCTTGGTTCCAGACCCCACCGGGGAGCTGTTTTTT.

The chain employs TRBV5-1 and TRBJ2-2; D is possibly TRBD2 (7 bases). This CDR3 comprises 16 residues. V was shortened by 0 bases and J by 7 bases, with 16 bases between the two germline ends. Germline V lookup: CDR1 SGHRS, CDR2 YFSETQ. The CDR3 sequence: CASSLEGGAPIGELFF. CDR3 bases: TGCGCCAGCAGCTTGGAAGGGGGGGCCCCCATCGGGGAGCTGTTTTTT.

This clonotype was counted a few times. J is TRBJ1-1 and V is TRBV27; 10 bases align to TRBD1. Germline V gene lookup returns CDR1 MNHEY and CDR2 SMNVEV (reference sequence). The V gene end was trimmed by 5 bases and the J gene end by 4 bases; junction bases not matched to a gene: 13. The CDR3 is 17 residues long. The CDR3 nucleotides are TGTGCCAGCAGTGTCTACGGGACAGGGGATAGATTCACTGAAGCTTTCTTT. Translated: CASSVYGTGDRFTEAFF.

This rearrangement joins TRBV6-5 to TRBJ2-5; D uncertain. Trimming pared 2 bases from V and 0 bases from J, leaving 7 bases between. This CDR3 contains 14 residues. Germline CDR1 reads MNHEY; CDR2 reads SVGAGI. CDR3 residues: CASSYESHQETQYF. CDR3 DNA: TGTGCCAGCAGTTACGAGTCGCACCAAGAGACCCAGTACTTC.

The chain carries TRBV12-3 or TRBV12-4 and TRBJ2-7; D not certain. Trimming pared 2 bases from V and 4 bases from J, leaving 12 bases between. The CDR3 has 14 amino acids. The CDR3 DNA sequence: TGTGCCAGCAGTTTACTCAAATCGGCATACGAGCAGTACTTC. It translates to CASSLLKSAYEQYF.

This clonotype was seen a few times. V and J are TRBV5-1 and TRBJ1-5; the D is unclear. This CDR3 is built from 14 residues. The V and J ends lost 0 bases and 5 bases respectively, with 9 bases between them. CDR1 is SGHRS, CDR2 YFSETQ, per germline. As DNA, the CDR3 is TGCGCCAGCAGCTTGGATAGTCCAGATCAGCCCCAGCATTTT. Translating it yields CASSLDSPDQPQHF.

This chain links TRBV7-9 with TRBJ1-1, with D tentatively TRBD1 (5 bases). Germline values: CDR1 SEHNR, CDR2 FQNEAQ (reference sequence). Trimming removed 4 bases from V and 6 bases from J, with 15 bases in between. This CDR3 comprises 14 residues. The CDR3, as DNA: TGTGCCAGCAGCTCGGGGGGACGGGCAGCTGAAGCTTTCTTT. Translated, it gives CASSSGGRAAEAFF. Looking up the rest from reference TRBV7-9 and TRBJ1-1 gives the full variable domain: DTGVSQNPRHKITKRGQNVTFRCDPISEHNRLYWYRQTLGQGPEFLTYFQNEAQLEKSRLLSDRFSAERPKGSFSTLEIQRTEQGDSAMYLCASSSGGRAAEAFFGQGTRLTVV.

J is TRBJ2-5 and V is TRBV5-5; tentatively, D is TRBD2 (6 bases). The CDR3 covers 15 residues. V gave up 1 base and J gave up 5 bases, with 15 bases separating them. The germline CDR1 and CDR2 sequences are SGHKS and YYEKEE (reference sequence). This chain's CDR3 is CASSLSPSAGETQYF. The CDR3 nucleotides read TGTGCCAGCAGCTTGTCCCCTAGCGCCGGGGAGACCCAGTACTTC.

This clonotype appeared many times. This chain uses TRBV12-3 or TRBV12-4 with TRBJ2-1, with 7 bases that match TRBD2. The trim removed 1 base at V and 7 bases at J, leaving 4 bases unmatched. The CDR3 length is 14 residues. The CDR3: CASSLGGAGNEQFF. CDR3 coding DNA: TGTGCCAGCAGTTTAGGCGGAGCGGGGAATGAGCAGTTCTTC.

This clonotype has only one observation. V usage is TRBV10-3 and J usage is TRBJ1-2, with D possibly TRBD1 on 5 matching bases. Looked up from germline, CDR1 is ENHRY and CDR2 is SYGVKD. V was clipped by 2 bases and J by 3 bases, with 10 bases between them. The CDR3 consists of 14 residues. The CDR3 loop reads CAISEIGTHYGYTF. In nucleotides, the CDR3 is TGTGCCATCAGTGAGATCGGGACGCACTATGGCTACACCTTC.

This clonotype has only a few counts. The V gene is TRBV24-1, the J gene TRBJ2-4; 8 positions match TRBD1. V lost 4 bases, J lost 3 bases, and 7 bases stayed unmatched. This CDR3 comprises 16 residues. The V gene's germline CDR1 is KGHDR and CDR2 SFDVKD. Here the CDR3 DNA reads TGTGCCACCAGTGACCCTGGACAGGGCGGCAAAAACATTCAGTACTTC. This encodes CATSDPGQGGKNIQYF.

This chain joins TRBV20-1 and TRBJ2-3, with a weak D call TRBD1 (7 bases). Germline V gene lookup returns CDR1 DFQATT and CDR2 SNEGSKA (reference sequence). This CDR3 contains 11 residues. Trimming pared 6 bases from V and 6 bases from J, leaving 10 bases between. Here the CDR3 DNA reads TGCAGTGCGGCAGGGGGGGATACGCAGTATTTT. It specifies CSAAGGDTQYF.

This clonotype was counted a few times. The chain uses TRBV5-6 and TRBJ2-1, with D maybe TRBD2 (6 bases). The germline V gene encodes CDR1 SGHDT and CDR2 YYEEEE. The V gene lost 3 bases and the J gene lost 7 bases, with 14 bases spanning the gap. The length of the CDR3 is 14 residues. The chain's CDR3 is CASSWDWGLNEQFF. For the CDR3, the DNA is TGTGCCAGCAGCTGGGACTGGGGTTTGAATGAGCAGTTCTTC.

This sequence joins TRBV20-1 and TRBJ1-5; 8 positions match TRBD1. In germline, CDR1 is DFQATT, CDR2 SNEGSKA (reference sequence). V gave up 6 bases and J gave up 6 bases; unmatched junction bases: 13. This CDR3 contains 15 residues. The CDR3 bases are TGCAGTGCGACTCCCGGGACAGGAGGGGGTCAGCCCCAGCATTTT. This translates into CSATPGTGGGQPQHF.

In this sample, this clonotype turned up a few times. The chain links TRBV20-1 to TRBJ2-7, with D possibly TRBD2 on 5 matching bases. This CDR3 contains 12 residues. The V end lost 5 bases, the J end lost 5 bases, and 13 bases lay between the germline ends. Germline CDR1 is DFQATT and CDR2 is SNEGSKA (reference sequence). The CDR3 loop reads CSAGVARHEQYF. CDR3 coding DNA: TGCAGTGCTGGAGTAGCGAGGCACGAGCAGTACTTC.

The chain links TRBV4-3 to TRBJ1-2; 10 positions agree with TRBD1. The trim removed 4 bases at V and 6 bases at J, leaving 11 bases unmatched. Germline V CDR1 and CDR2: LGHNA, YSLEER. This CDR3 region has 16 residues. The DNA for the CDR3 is TGCGCCAGCAGCCCCCGGACAGGGGGAGCTTACGATGGCTACACCTTC. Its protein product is CASSPRTGGAYDGYTF.

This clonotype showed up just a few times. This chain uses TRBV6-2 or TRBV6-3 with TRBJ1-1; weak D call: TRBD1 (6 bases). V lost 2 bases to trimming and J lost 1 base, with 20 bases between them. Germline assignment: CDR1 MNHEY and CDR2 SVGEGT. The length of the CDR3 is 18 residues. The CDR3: CASSYPLRTGGTNTEAFF. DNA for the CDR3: TGTGCCAGCAGTTACCCCTTGAGAACGGGGGGCACGAACACTGAAGCTTTCTTT.